The 29 T cell receptor beta chains listed next were all sequenced from one sample in a study of T cell responses to AZD1222 COVID-19 vaccine (dated by TCRdb to about 2021). To prepare the library, the immunoSEQ multiplex PCR assay was applied. Held by TCRdb, this immuneACCESS table contains in-frame sequences only and omits some clones. Under half of the omission traces to an unresolved V gene where checked; the cause of the rest is unknown. The sample data list 130,000 to 150,000 clones, and 88% of these were observed just once. The ten top clones hold more than 2% of the sample. The sample's time point, from its label and the paper: baseline before first vaccination. Sequenced here: peripheral blood, sampled on day 0 of AZD1222 vaccination. All receptors derive from an adult in good health.

The rearrangement links TRBV5-1 to TRBJ2-1, with 8 bases matching TRBD1. This CDR3 comprises 12 residues. V was pared by 4 bases and J by 9 bases, with 3 bases of the junction left unmatched. Looked up from germline, CDR1 is SGHRS and CDR2 is YFSETQ. CDR3 sequence: CASSPTGAEQFF. As DNA, the CDR3 is TGCGCCAGCAGCCCGACAGGGGCTGAGCAGTTCTTC. Looking up the rest from reference TRBV5-1 and TRBJ2-1 gives the full variable domain: KAGVTQTPRYLIKTRGQQVTLSCSPISGHRSVSWYQQTPGQGLQFLFEYFSETQRNKGNFPGRFSGRQFSNSRSEMNVSTLELGDSALYLCASSPTGAEQFFGPGTRLTVL.

The chain uses TRBV19 and TRBJ2-7; 7 bases agree with TRBD2. This CDR3 has 16 amino acids. Per the germline V gene, CDR1 is LNHDA and CDR2 is SQIVND (reference sequence). The ends lost 6 bases at V and 2 bases at J; junction bases unmatched: 13. DNA for the CDR3: TGTGCCAGTAGCCTAAGCGGGAACCGACCCCCCTACGAGCAGTACTTC. Translated, it gives CASSLSGNRPPYEQYF.

This sequence joins TRBV19 and TRBJ2-7, with TRBD1 matching over 11 bases. CDR1 and CDR2 (germline): LNHDA, SQIVND (reference sequence). The CDR3 length is 16 residues. V dropped 3 bases and J dropped 5; count of bases not matched to a gene: 9. CDR3 sequence (DNA): TGTGCCAGTAGTATCTTCCGGACAGGGGGCCAGGACGAGCAGTACTTC. Protein: CASSIFRTGGQDEQYF.

J is TRBJ2-5 and V is TRBV19; TRBD2 aligns across 10 bases. In germline, CDR1 is LNHDA, CDR2 SQIVND (reference sequence). After removal of 6 bases from V and 3 bases from J, the junction contained 10 bases not matched to a gene. The CDR3 contains 16 residues. For the CDR3, the DNA is TGTGCCAGTAGCCCCTTAGGACTAGCGGCAAAAGAGACCCAGTACTTC. It codes for CASSPLGLAAKETQYF.

This chain links TRBV5-1 with TRBJ1-4; D may be TRBD1 (6 bases). With 5 bases removed from V and 4 bases from J, the gap between germline ends came to 9 bases. Per germline, CDR1 SGHRS and CDR2 YFSETQ. The CDR3 contains 13 residues. CDR3 sequence: CASSTGLNEKLFF. Written as DNA, the CDR3 is TGCGCCAGCAGTACAGGGCTTAATGAAAAACTGTTTTTT.

The chain combines TRBV6-5 with TRBJ2-1; D is uncertain. V dropped 6 bases and J dropped 4 bases, with 10 bases sitting between them. This CDR3 region has 13 residues. The germline gives CDR1 MNHEY, CDR2 SVGAGI. CDR3 nucleotide sequence: TGTGCCAGCAGCCGCAGTGCTTACAATGAGCAGTTCTTC. Its translation is CASSRSAYNEQFF.

The V gene is TRBV7-9, the J gene TRBJ2-1; 11 nucleotides align to TRBD2. This CDR3 is 15 amino acids long. Germline V lookup: CDR1 SEHNR, CDR2 FQNEAQ (reference sequence). Germline trimming cut 1 base from V and 7 bases from J; bases unmatched to any gene: 3. In DNA form, the CDR3 reads TGTGCCAGCAGCTTAGTAGCGGGAGGGTTTAATGAGCAGTTCTTC. Translation gives CASSLVAGGFNEQFF. Using reference TRBV7-9 and TRBJ2-1 for the parts outside the CDR3, the full variable domain is DTGVSQNPRHKITKRGQNVTFRCDPISEHNRLYWYRQTLGQGPEFLTYFQNEAQLEKSRLLSDRFSAERPKGSFSTLEIQRTEQGDSAMYLCASSLVAGGFNEQFFGPGTRLTVL.

V is TRBV6-5 and J is TRBJ1-6; possible D gene TRBD1, 5 bases. In germline, CDR1 is MNHEY, CDR2 SVGAGI. CDR3 length equals 15 residues. V shed 5 bases and J shed 6 bases, with 14 bases lying between them. Here the CDR3 DNA reads TGTGCCAGCAGTAGCTTACAGGTGGGTAATTCACCCCTCCACTTT. Translated: CASSSLQVGNSPLHF.

The rearrangement links TRBV30 to TRBJ1-1; D not certain. The CDR3 is made up of 14 amino acids. Trimming shortened V by 6 bases and J by 1 base, and 15 bases separated the two germline ends. Per germline, CDR1 GTSNPN and CDR2 SVGIG (reference sequence). The CDR3 spells CACLAVGRNTEAFF. In DNA form, the CDR3 reads TGTGCCTGCCTTGCCGTTGGTCGGAACACTGAAGCTTTCTTT.

J is TRBJ2-1 and V is TRBV7-9; D perhaps matches TRBD2 (6 bases). Germline-derived CDR1 and CDR2 are SEHNR and FQNEAQ (reference sequence). The CDR3 has 15 amino acids. V lost 8 bases and J lost 5, with 19 bases in between. This chain's CDR3 is CASHRLGATNNEQFF. DNA of the CDR3: TGTGCCAGCCATCGACTAGGAGCGACCAACAATGAGCAGTTCTTC.

This chain links TRBV24-1 with TRBJ1-1, with D possibly being TRBD1 (5 bases). The CDR3 length is 13 residues. The V gene's germline CDR1 is KGHDR and CDR2 SFDVKD. The V end lost 9 bases, the J end lost 10 bases, and 20 bases lay between the germline ends. CDR3 bases: TGTGCCACCTCCTCGGGACCGGGAACGGCAGCTTTCTTT. This sequence encodes CATSSGPGTAAFF.

J is TRBJ1-2 and V is TRBV19; the match to TRBD1 covers 7 bases. V was clipped by 8 bases and J by 6 bases; unmatched bases: 12. The CDR3 covers 14 residues. Looked up from germline, CDR1 is LNHDA and CDR2 is SQIVND (reference sequence). The CDR3 loop reads CASRFTGEINGYTF. The DNA of the CDR3 is TGTGCCAGTCGATTCACAGGGGAGATTAATGGCTACACCTTC.

The chain has TRBV4-2 and TRBJ1-4; 7 bases are a match to TRBD1. The germline gives CDR1 LGHNA, CDR2 YNFKEQ. CDR3 length: 16 amino acids. With 3 bases clipped from V and 4 bases from J, the junction kept 8 bases outside the gene matches. The CDR3 reads CASSQQPGQSNEKLFF. CDR3 coding DNA: TGTGCCAGCAGCCAGCAACCGGGACAGAGTAATGAAAAACTGTTTTTT.

The gene calls are TRBV6-5 and TRBJ2-2; D possibly uses TRBD1 or TRBD2 (5 bases each). The CDR3 totals 12 residues. Trimming left V 8 bases short and J 4 bases short, with 8 bases between. Germline V lookup: CDR1 MNHEY, CDR2 SVGAGI. CDR3 loop: CASEGSTGELFF. The CDR3 nucleotides read TGTGCCAGCGAGGGGAGCACCGGGGAGCTGTTTTTT.

CDR3 sequence (DNA): TGTGCCAGCAGCCCTGGGCAGGGGGCCTATTCTAGCAATCAGCCCCAGCATTTT. Protein product: CASSPGQGAYSSNQPQHF. The chain employs TRBV27 and TRBJ1-5; 8 nucleotides line up with TRBD1. The germline gives CDR1 MNHEY, CDR2 SMNVEV (reference sequence). The CDR3 has 18 residues. Unmatched junction bases numbered 13, after V lost 6 bases and J lost 0 bases.

The gene calls are TRBV3-1 (or the pseudogene TRBV3-2) and TRBJ1-2, with D uncertain. V was trimmed by 3 bases and J by 3 bases, leaving 5 bases between them. The germline V gene has CDR1 LGHDT and CDR2 YNNKEL (reference sequence). This CDR3 contains 12 residues. The CDR3 is CASSHWDYGYTF. In DNA, the CDR3 is TGTGCCAGCAGCCATTGGGACTATGGCTACACCTTC.

The chain combines TRBV6-5 with TRBJ2-2; TRBD2 matches at 8 bases. CDR1 MNHEY and CDR2 SVGAGI come from the germline V gene. The CDR3 spans 16 residues. J was trimmed by 4 bases and V by 4 bases; bases with no gene match: 8. The CDR3 is CASSLEAGVATGELFF. The CDR3 DNA reads TGTGCCAGCAGTTTAGAAGCGGGAGTGGCCACCGGGGAGCTGTTTTTT.

The chain uses TRBV7-9 and TRBJ1-5; D might be TRBD1 (5 bases). With 0 bases removed from V and 2 bases from J, the gap between germline ends came to 8 bases. The CDR3 has 15 residues. The germline CDR1 and CDR2 sequences are SEHNR and FQNEAQ (reference sequence). The CDR3 DNA reads TGTGCCAGCAGCTTAGCAGGGGATGGCAATCAGCCCCAGCATTTT. The encoded protein is CASSLAGDGNQPQHF.

The chain links TRBV5-1 to TRBJ2-1, with D unclear. Germline-derived CDR1 and CDR2 are SGHRS and YFSETQ. This CDR3 contains 13 residues. The V and J ends lost 4 bases and 3 bases respectively, with 8 bases between them. The chain's CDR3 is CASSINLYNEQFF. The CDR3 nucleotides read TGCGCCAGCAGCATAAACCTCTACAATGAGCAGTTCTTC. The variable domain in full, with the rest retrieved from reference TRBV5-1 and TRBJ2-1, is KAGVTQTPRYLIKTRGQQVTLSCSPISGHRSVSWYQQTPGQGLQFLFEYFSETQRNKGNFPGRFSGRQFSNSRSEMNVSTLELGDSALYLCASSINLYNEQFFGPGTRLTVL.

J is TRBJ2-3 and V is TRBV9; no clear D gene. CDR3 length: 16 amino acids. The germline CDR1 and CDR2 sequences are SGDLS and YYNGEE. V was pared by 0 bases and J by 0 bases, with 11 bases between. The CDR3 region is CASSVGAIPSTDTQYF. The CDR3 DNA follows: TGTGCCAGCAGCGTAGGGGCAATCCCTAGCACAGATACGCAGTATTTT. The whole variable domain, remainder taken from reference TRBV9 and TRBJ2-3, is DSGVTQTPKHLITATGQRVTLRCSPRSGDLSVYWYQQSLDQGLQFLIQYYNGEERAKGNILERFSAQQFPDLHSELNLSSLELGDSALYFCASSVGAIPSTDTQYFGPGTRLTVL.

V is TRBV19 and J is TRBJ1-2; D is unresolved. CDR1 and CDR2 from the germline V gene are LNHDA and SQIVND (reference sequence). The CDR3 runs 14 residues. Trimming took off 7 bases at V and 8 bases at J, with 20 bases between the two ends. CDR3 amino acids: CASTPAWGYRGYTF. Written as DNA, the CDR3 is TGTGCCAGTACCCCAGCGTGGGGATATCGAGGCTACACCTTC.

The chain carries TRBV7-2 and TRBJ1-2; TRBD1 matches at 8 bases. The germline V gene has CDR1 SGHTA and CDR2 FQGNSA. Trimming cost V 8 bases and J 5 bases; bases outside gene matches: 13. The CDR3 is 15 amino acids. The CDR3 loop is CASRLPTGVNYGYTF. CDR3 sequence (DNA): TGTGCCAGCCGGCTCCCGACAGGGGTAAATTATGGCTACACCTTC.

J is TRBJ1-6 and V is TRBV2; 7 bases line up with TRBD1. Germline V CDR1 and CDR2: SNHLY, FYNNEI. The CDR3 spans 16 residues. Germline trimming cut 3 bases from V and 6 bases from J; bases unmatched to any gene: 8. CDR3 DNA: TGTGCCAGCAGTGATGCCGGGGGACAGATTAATTCACCCCTCCACTTT. This encodes CASSDAGGQINSPLHF.

This clone was seen just once. The chain employs TRBV6-5 and TRBJ2-7, with TRBD2 identical over 10 bases. The CDR3 is made up of 12 amino acids. Germline lookup yields CDR1 MNHEY and CDR2 SVGAGI. The V and J ends lost 8 bases and 7 bases, in that order; junction bases with no gene match: 5. The CDR3 nucleotides are TGTGCCAGCCTAGCGGGAGATGGGGAGCAGTACTTC. Translated, it gives CASLAGDGEQYF.

J is TRBJ2-7 and V is TRBV11-2, with D tentatively TRBD2 (5 bases). V was pared by 8 bases and J by 5 bases, with 13 bases between. There are 12 residues in the CDR3. Germline V gives CDR1 SGHAT, CDR2 FQNNGV. DNA of the CDR3: TGTGCCAGCGCCCGCGGGTCGAACGAGCAGTACTTC. It is translated as CASARGSNEQYF.

This rearrangement joins TRBV28 to TRBJ2-3; TRBD1 is a possible D gene (5 bases). Trimming removed 6 bases from V and 3 bases from J, with 7 bases in between. The CDR3 totals 12 residues. CDR1 is MDHEN and CDR2 is SYDVKM in the germline V gene. CDR3 amino acids: CASRQGTDTQYF. In DNA form, the CDR3 reads TGTGCCAGCAGGCAGGGAACAGATACGCAGTATTTT.

The chain carries TRBV28 and TRBJ2-1; D remains ambiguous. The V end lost 2 bases, the J end lost 10 bases, and 9 bases lay between the germline ends. CDR1 is MDHEN, CDR2 SYDVKM, per germline. CDR3 length: 12 residues. As DNA, the CDR3 is TGTGCCAGCAGTTTAGGACCGAAGGAGCAGTTCTTC. This encodes CASSLGPKEQFF.

This clone was recorded a few times. The chain has TRBV29-1 and TRBJ2-7, with TRBD1 identical over 7 bases. The V and J ends lost 5 bases and 3 bases, in that order; junction bases with no gene match: 13. This CDR3 contains 15 residues. From germline, CDR1 is SQVTM and CDR2 ANQGSEA. The CDR3 DNA is TGCAGCGTTCGGGGAGCCCAGGGACAGAACTACGAGCAGTACTTC. The encoded protein is CSVRGAQGQNYEQYF.

This chain joins TRBV11-2 and TRBJ2-3, with TRBD2 identical over 9 bases. Trimming took 2 bases from V and 3 from J; bases not matched to a gene: 3. The CDR3 totals 15 residues. Germline V gives CDR1 SGHAT, CDR2 FQNNGV. The CDR3 reads CASSLLAGATDTQYF. CDR3 nucleotides: TGTGCCAGCAGCTTATTAGCGGGAGCGACAGATACGCAGTATTTT.